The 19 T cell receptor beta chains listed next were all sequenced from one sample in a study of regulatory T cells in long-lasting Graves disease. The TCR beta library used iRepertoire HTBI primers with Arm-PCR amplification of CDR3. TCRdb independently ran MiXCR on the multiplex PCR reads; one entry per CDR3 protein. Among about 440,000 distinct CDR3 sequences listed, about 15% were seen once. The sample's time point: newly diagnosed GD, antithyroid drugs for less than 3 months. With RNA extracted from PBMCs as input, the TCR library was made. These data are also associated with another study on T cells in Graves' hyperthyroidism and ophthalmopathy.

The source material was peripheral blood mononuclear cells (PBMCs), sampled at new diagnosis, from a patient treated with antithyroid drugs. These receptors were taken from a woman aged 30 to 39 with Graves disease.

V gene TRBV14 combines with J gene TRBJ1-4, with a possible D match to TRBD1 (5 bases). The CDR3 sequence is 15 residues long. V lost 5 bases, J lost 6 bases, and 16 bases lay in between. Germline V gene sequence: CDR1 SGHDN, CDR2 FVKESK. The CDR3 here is CASSDLQVPDEKLFF. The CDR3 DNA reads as TGTGCCAGCAGCGACCTACAGGTTCCTGATGAAAAACTGTTTTTT.

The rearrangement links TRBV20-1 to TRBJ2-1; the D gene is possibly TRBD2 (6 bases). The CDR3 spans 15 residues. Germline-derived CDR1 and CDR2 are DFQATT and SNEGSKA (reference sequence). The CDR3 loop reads CSTRLAPSSYNEQFF. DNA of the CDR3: TGCAGCACCCGTCTAGCGCCGAGCTCCTACAATGAGCAGTTCTTC.

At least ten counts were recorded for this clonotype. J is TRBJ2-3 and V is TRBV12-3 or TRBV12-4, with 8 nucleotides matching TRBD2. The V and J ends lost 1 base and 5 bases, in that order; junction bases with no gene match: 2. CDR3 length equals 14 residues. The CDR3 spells CASSLGGRIDTQYF. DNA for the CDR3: TGTGCCAGCAGTTTAGGCGGGAGGATAGATACGCAGTATTTT.

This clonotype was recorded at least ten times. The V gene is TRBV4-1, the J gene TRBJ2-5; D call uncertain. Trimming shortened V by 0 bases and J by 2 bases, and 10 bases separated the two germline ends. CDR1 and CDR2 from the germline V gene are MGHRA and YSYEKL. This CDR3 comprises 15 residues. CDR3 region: CASSQDITYQETQYF. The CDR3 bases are TGCGCCAGCAGCCAAGACATAACTTATCAAGAGACCCAGTACTTC.

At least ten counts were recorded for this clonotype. The CDR3 loop reads CSAEGTSDYEQYF. CDR3 nucleotide sequence: TGCAGTGCTGAAGGGACTAGCGACTACGAGCAGTACTTC. This chain joins TRBV20-1 and TRBJ2-7; 10 bases are a match to TRBD2. The CDR3 runs to 13 residues. Germline V CDR1 and CDR2: DFQATT, SNEGSKA (reference sequence). V lost 5 bases and J lost 3; bases outside the gene matches: 4.

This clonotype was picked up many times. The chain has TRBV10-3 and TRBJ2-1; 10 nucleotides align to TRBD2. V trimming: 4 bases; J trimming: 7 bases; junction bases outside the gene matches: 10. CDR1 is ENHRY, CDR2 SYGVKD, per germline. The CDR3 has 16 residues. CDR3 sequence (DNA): TGTGCCATCAGTGTAGGGTCGGAACTAGCGGGAAATGAGCAGTTCTTC. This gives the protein CAISVGSELAGNEQFF.

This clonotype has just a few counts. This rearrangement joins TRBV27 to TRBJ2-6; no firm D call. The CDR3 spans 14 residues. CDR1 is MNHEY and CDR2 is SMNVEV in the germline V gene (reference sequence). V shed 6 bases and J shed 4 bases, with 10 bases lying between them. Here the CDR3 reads CASRGNWGANVLTF. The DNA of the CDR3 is TGTGCCAGCAGGGGTAACTGGGGGGCCAACGTCCTGACTTTC.

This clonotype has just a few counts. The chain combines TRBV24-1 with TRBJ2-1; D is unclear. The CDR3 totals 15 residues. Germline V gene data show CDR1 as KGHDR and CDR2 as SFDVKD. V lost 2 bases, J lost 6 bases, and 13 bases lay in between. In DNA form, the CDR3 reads TGTGCCACCAGTGATTATAGGCTACAGCTCAATGAGCAGTTCTTC. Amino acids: CATSDYRLQLNEQFF.

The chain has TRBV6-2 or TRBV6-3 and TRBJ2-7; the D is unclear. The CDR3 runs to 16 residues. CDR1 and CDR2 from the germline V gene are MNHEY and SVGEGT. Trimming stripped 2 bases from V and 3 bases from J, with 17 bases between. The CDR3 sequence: CASSYSLHRAGYEQYF. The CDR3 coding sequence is TGTGCCAGCAGTTACAGTCTCCACCGGGCCGGCTACGAGCAGTACTTC.

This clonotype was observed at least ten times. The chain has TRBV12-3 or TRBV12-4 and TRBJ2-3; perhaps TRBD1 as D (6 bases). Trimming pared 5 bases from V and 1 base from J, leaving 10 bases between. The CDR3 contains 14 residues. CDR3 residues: CASSDRIRTDTQYF. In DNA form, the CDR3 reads TGTGCCAGCAGTGACAGGATCCGCACAGATACGCAGTATTTT.

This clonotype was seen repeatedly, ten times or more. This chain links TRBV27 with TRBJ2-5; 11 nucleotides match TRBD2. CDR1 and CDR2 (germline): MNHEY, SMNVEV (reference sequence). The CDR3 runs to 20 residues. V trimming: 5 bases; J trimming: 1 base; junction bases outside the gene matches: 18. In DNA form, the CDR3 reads TGTGCCAGCAGTCCCCCCCCAACTAGCGGGAGCCCATCGATCCAAGAGACCCAGTACTTC. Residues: CASSPPPTSGSPSIQETQYF.

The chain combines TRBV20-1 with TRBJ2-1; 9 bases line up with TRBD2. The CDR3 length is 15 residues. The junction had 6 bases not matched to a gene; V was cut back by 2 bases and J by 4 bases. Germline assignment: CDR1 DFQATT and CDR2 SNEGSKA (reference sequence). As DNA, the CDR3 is TGCAGTGCTAGAACCCTAGCGGGACCTTACAATGAGCAGTTCTTC. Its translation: CSARTLAGPYNEQFF.

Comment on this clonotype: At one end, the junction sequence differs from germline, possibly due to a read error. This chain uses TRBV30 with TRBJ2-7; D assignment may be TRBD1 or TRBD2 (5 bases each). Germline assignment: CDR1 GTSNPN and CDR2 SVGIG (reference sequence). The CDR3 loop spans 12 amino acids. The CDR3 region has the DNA TGTGCCTGGAGTGTACATCGGGGCGAGCAGCACTTC. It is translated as CAWSVHRGEQHF.

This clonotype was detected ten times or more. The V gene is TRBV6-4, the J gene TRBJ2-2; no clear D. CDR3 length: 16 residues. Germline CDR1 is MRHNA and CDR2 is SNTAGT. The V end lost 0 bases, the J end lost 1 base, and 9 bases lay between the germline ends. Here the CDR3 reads CASSDSNVGNTGELFF. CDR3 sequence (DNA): TGTGCCAGCAGTGACTCGAATGTAGGGAACACCGGGGAGCTGTTTTTT.

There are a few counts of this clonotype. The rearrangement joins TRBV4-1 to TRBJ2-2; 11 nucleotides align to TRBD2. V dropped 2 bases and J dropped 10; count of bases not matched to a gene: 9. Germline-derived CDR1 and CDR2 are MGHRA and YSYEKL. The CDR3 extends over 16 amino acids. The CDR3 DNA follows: TGCGCCAGCAGCCAACTCGGTAGCGGGAGGGCTGAGGAGCTGTTTTTT. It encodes CASSQLGSGRAEELFF.

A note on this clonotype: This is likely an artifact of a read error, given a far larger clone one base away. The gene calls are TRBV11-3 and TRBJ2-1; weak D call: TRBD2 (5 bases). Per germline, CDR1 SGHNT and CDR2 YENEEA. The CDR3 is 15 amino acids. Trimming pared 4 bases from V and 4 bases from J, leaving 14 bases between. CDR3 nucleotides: TGTGCCAGCAGCTCCAACCTAGCCCCTTACAATGAGCAGTTCTTC. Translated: CASSSNLAPYNEQFF.

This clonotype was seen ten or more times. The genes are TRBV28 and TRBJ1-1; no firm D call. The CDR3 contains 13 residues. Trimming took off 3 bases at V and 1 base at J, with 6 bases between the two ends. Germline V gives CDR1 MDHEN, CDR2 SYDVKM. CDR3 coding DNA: TGTGCCAGCAGTTTGTTGGCGAACACTGAAGCTTTCTTT. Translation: CASSLLANTEAFF.

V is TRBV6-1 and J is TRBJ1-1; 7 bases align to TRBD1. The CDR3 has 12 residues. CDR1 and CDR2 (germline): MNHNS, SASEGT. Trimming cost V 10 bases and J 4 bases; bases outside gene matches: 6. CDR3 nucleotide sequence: TGTGCCACCGACGCAGGGGGCACTGAAGCTTTCTTT. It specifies CATDAGGTEAFF.

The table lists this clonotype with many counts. The CDR3 nucleotides are TGTGCCAGTAGTGTGGGTCCGAATGAAAAACTGTTTTTT. Translating it yields CASSVGPNEKLFF. This chain links TRBV19 with TRBJ1-4; unclear D gene. Germline-derived CDR1 and CDR2 are LNHDA and SQIVND (reference sequence). The V end lost 5 bases, the J end lost 5 bases, and 9 bases lay between the germline ends. The CDR3 is made up of 13 amino acids.